This T cell receptor beta chain was identified in a study of cytomegalovirus exposure and HLA in healthy donors. Study-level information: Early released data comprised around 85 million unique TCRs from HLA-typed donors.

In this sample, this clone turned up a few times. Healthy bone marrow donors made up the cohort. Donors were ostensibly healthy at sampling, although undocumented immune exposures were probable. This CDR3 has 13 residues. CDR1 SEHNR and CDR2 FQNEAQ come from the germline V gene (reference sequence). The germline V and J ends were trimmed by 4 bases and 5 bases, with 8 bases remaining between them. A multiplex PCR was run with 60 Vbeta primers and 13 Jbeta primers. Authors' processing steps: A later analysis tallied roughly 77 million unique TCR beta chains, about 11 million of them shared. The assay was immunoSEQ multiplex PCR, and TCRdb's table has in-frame clones only and misses some. D and trimming were read from the DNA, whereas the V and J calls and clone size are those reported in that table. The table records some 180,000 clones, approximately 9.5% of them present only once.

The V gene is TRBV7-9, the J gene TRBJ1-4; D is unresolved. The receptor was derived from a woman in her 30s in good health and CMV-seropositive. Sequenced material: PBMCs. The CDR3 bases are TGTGCCAGCAGCTCCTGGCAGAATGAAAAACTGTTTTTT. It translates to CASSSWQNEKLFF.